Listed here are 23 T cell receptor beta chains from one sample, sequenced in a study of shared clonotypes between healthy human individuals. Sequencing used immunoSEQ multiplex PCR; TCRdb keeps in-frame clones, though not all of them. The sample records about 1.4 million clones, roughly 96% being singletons. The sample was naive CD4+ T cells sorted from blood. Indicated subset: CD45RA+ positively selected. These receptors came from a man aged 25-45 years in good health.

The chain joins TRBV7-6 to TRBJ2-2; the D is unclear. The CDR3 totals 14 residues. V was pared by 3 bases and J by 8 bases, with 13 bases between. Per the germline V gene, CDR1 is SGHVS and CDR2 is FNYEAQ. The CDR3 DNA sequence: TGTGCCAGCAGCTTTACCTCCAAGAGTGGGGAGCTGTTTTTT. It codes for CASSFTSKSGELFF.

The chain recombines TRBV28 with TRBJ1-5; D is ambiguous. The V gene's germline CDR1 is MDHEN and CDR2 SYDVKM. The CDR3 consists of 12 residues. Trimming pared 5 bases from V and 4 bases from J, leaving 6 bases between. The CDR3 bases are TGTGCCAGCAGTATTCAGAATCAGCCCCAGCATTTT. Translated: CASSIQNQPQHF.

The chain is built from TRBV2 and TRBJ2-7, with D possibly TRBD1 on 5 matching bases. Germline assignment: CDR1 SNHLY and CDR2 FYNNEI. The CDR3 spans 14 residues. V was trimmed by 5 bases and J by 5 bases, leaving 16 bases between them. The CDR3 here is CASSPDAGWDEQYF. CDR3 bases: TGTGCCAGCAGTCCGGATGCAGGGTGGGACGAGCAGTACTTC.

This clone was picked up a small number of times. J is TRBJ1-5 and V is TRBV28; D remains unclear. CDR1 is MDHEN, CDR2 SYDVKM, per germline. This CDR3 comprises 14 residues. V was clipped by 1 base and J by 6 bases, with 10 bases between them. The CDR3 coding sequence is TGTGCCAGCAGTTTATCCCCGACCATTCAGCCCCAGCATTTT. Amino acids: CASSLSPTIQPQHF.

CDR3 bases: TGTGCCAGCGGTAGGGGGGGAATGAACACTGAAGCTTTCTTT. Its translation is CASGRGGMNTEAFF. The J gene is TRBJ1-1, the V gene TRBV28, with a tentative D call TRBD1 (6 bases). Trimming took off 8 bases at V and 0 bases at J, with 13 bases between the two ends. The CDR3 extends over 14 amino acids. From germline, CDR1 is MDHEN and CDR2 SYDVKM.

This chain joins TRBV28 and TRBJ2-1; 16 nucleotides match TRBD2. This CDR3 contains 18 residues. The V gene's germline CDR1 is MDHEN and CDR2 SYDVKM. With V trimmed by 6 bases and J by 1 base, 6 bases remained unmatched. CDR3 protein: CASSRGLAGGHSYNEQFF. The CDR3 region has the DNA TGTGCCAGCAGCCGGGGACTAGCGGGAGGGCATTCCTACAATGAGCAGTTCTTC.

DNA of the CDR3: TGTGCCAGCAGCCTACAGGGATCTATCCCCTATGGCTACACCTTC. It is translated as CASSLQGSIPYGYTF. The chain uses TRBV28 and TRBJ1-2; possible D gene TRBD1, 6 bases. The length of the CDR3 is 15 residues. V was cut by 6 bases and J by 4 bases, with 18 bases left in between. The germline V gene has CDR1 MDHEN and CDR2 SYDVKM.

This clone appeared once. V usage is TRBV5-1 and J usage is TRBJ2-1, with TRBD2 identical over 14 bases. Losses at the gene ends were 6 bases for V and 1 base for J; bases not matched to a gene: 6. CDR3 length: 17 amino acids. The germline V gene encodes CDR1 SGHRS and CDR2 YFSETQ. CDR3 residues: CASTGTSGSSSYNEQFF. In DNA form, the CDR3 reads TGCGCCAGCACCGGGACTAGCGGGAGTTCTTCCTACAATGAGCAGTTCTTC.

The chain joins TRBV25-1 to TRBJ2-1, with D possibly called TRBD1 or TRBD2 (6 bases each). The CDR3 runs 13 residues. V shed 4 bases and J shed 7 bases, with 11 bases lying between them. Germline V gene lookup returns CDR1 MGHDK and CDR2 SYGVNS. The CDR3 here is CASSGGAFNEQFF. The DNA of the CDR3 is TGTGCCAGCAGTGGGGGGGCCTTTAATGAGCAGTTCTTC. The variable domain in full, with the rest retrieved from reference TRBV25-1 and TRBJ2-1, is EADIYQTPRYLVIGTGKKITLECSQTMGHDKMYWYQQDPGMELHLIHYSYGVNSTEKGDLSSESTVSRIRTEHFPLTLESARPSHTSQYLCASSGGAFNEQFFGPGTRLTVL.

The chain joins TRBV6-5 to TRBJ2-7; the match to TRBD2 covers 7 bases. J gave up 3 bases and V 7 bases, and 6 bases lay outside the gene matches. The V gene's germline CDR1 is MNHEY and CDR2 SVGAGI. This CDR3 region has 13 residues. The DNA of the CDR3 is TGTGCCAGCAACCACGGGACTAACTACGAGCAGTACTTC. It encodes CASNHGTNYEQYF.

In this sample, this clone turned up once. The chain couples TRBV7-9 to TRBJ2-1; a possible D gene is TRBD1 (6 bases). V lost 10 bases and J 0 bases, leaving 16 bases between the germline ends. Germline CDR1 is SEHNR and CDR2 is FQNEAQ (reference sequence). The CDR3 extends over 15 amino acids. CDR3 DNA sequence: TGTGCCATCATTAAACAGGGTAGCTCCTACAATGAGCAGTTCTTC. Amino acid sequence: CAIIKQGSSYNEQFF.

This clone was seen just once. The chain combines TRBV19 with TRBJ2-7, with D perhaps matching TRBD2 (6 bases). Germline V lookup: CDR1 LNHDA, CDR2 SQIVND (reference sequence). Trimming removed 4 bases from V and 0 bases from J, with 16 bases in between. The CDR3 spans 16 residues. The CDR3 sequence is CASSTPGEPRSYEQYF. In DNA form, the CDR3 reads TGTGCCAGTAGTACCCCGGGGGAGCCACGCTCCTACGAGCAGTACTTC.

This clone occurred once. This rearrangement joins TRBV7-2 to TRBJ1-3; no clear D gene. The CDR3 has 12 amino acids. The V gene's germline CDR1 is SGHTA and CDR2 FQGNSA. V lost 6 bases to trimming and J lost 1 base, with 4 bases between them. CDR3 in amino acids: CASRISGNTIYF. CDR3 nucleotides: TGTGCCAGCAGGATTTCTGGAAACACCATATATTTT.

CDR3 sequence (DNA): TGTGCCAGTAGTATTAGGGACGGCAATCAGCCCCAGCATTTT. Translated: CASSIRDGNQPQHF. This chain links TRBV19 with TRBJ1-5; TRBD1 is a possible D gene (5 bases). Germline CDR1 and CDR2: LNHDA and SQIVND (reference sequence). This CDR3 region has 14 residues. Between the trimmed V and J ends, which lost 3 bases and 2 bases, there was a span of 8 bases.

The V and J genes are TRBV7-6 and TRBJ2-5; 15 bases are shared with TRBD2. Losses at the gene ends were 4 bases for V and 4 bases for J; bases not matched to a gene: 10. This CDR3 is built from 18 residues. Germline V gene data show CDR1 as SGHVS and CDR2 as FNYEAQ. The CDR3 is CASSSGLAGGWAVETQYF. As DNA, the CDR3 is TGTGCCAGCAGCTCGGGACTAGCGGGAGGTTGGGCCGTAGAGACCCAGTACTTC.

The V gene is TRBV25-1, the J gene TRBJ2-7; unclear D gene. The CDR3 has 15 residues. Trimming shortened V by 2 bases and J by 2 bases, and 13 bases separated the two germline ends. Germline V gene lookup returns CDR1 MGHDK and CDR2 SYGVNS. The CDR3 DNA reads TGTGCCAGCAGTGAAGCTGGTGGGTTGACCTACGAGCAGTACTTC. Its translation: CASSEAGGLTYEQYF.

As DNA, the CDR3 is TGTGCCAGCAGGGAGGGGGCCGGCGGCTACACCTTC. Translation gives CASREGAGGYTF. The J gene is TRBJ1-2, the V gene TRBV2; 7 bases fit TRBD1. The V gene's germline CDR1 is SNHLY and CDR2 FYNNEI. Unmatched junction bases numbered 6, after V lost 6 bases and J lost 8 bases. This CDR3 is built from 12 residues.

This rearrangement joins TRBV5-6 to TRBJ1-5; D remains ambiguous. Per the germline V gene, CDR1 is SGHDT and CDR2 is YYEEEE. This CDR3 region has 13 residues. The ends were cut back, 1 base at V and 6 bases at J, with 8 bases in the middle. The CDR3: CASSLRSGQPQHF. CDR3 nucleotides: TGTGCCAGCAGCTTGCGGTCCGGTCAGCCCCAGCATTTT. Full variable domain (missing parts from reference TRBV5-6 and TRBJ1-5): DAGVTQSPTHLIKTRGQQVTLRCSPKSGHDTVSWYQQALGQGPQFIFQYYEEEERQRGNFPDRFSGHQFPNYSSELNVNALLLGDSALYLCASSLRSGQPQHFGDGTRLSIL.

The chain couples TRBV4-3 to TRBJ2-5; 9 nucleotides line up with TRBD2. Germline V gives CDR1 LGHNA, CDR2 YSLEER. There are 15 residues in the CDR3. The junction had 6 bases not matched to a gene; V was cut back by 2 bases and J by 5 bases. The chain's CDR3 is CASSQSSGSGETQYF. The CDR3 DNA reads as TGCGCCAGCAGCCAAAGTAGCGGGAGCGGGGAGACCCAGTACTTC.

The J gene is TRBJ2-7, the V gene TRBV13; perhaps TRBD2 as D (5 bases). The CDR3 runs to 16 residues. The V gene lost 1 base and the J gene lost 0 bases, with 13 bases spanning the gap. Germline CDR1 is PRHDT and CDR2 is FYEKMQ (reference sequence). CDR3 sequence: CASSLAADSVSYEQYF. The CDR3 DNA sequence: TGTGCCAGCAGCTTAGCCGCGGACTCGGTCTCCTACGAGCAGTACTTC.

Points on this clone: A much larger clone differs from this one at a single base, so this may be a read error. The same CDR3 arises from other DNA sequences in this sample as well. V usage is TRBV14 and J usage is TRBJ2-3; D not resolved. Germline V gene lookup returns CDR1 SGHDN and CDR2 FVKESK. V shed 8 bases and J shed 2 bases, with 5 bases lying between them. This CDR3 region has 11 residues. CDR3 loop: CASSHTDTQYF. The DNA for the CDR3 is TGTGCCAGCTCACACACAGATACGCAGTATTTT.

This clone was detected only once. The CDR3 is CASSPLAGGTNEQFF. The CDR3 DNA sequence: TGTGCCAGCTCACCCCTGGCGGGAGGAACGAATGAGCAGTTCTTC. This chain uses TRBV18 with TRBJ2-1; 8 nucleotides agree with TRBD2. Germline V lookup: CDR1 KGHSH, CDR2 LQKENI. The V gene end was trimmed by 3 bases and the J gene end by 7 bases; junction bases not matched to a gene: 8. The CDR3 has 15 residues. The full variable domain, its missing parts supplied by reference TRBV18 and TRBJ2-1, is NAGVMQNPRHLVRRRGQEARLRCSPMKGHSHVYWYRQLPEEGLKFMVYLQKENIIDESGMPKERFSAEFPKEGPSILRIQQVVRGDSAAYFCASSPLAGGTNEQFFGPGTRLTVL.

V and J are TRBV4-1 and TRBJ2-1, with TRBD2 matching over 11 bases. Trimming cost V 1 base and J 2 bases; bases outside gene matches: 7. The germline CDR1 and CDR2 sequences are MGHRA and YSYEKL. This CDR3 contains 18 residues. The CDR3 DNA sequence: TGCGCCAGCAGCCAAGGTAGCGGGAGGGTTAGCCCCTACAATGAGCAGTTCTTC. Its translation is CASSQGSGRVSPYNEQFF.